This TCR beta chain was recovered during a study of T cells in Graves' hyperthyroidism and ophthalmopathy. The source material, RNA transcripts, was used to amplify TCR beta CDR3 regions. HTBI primers were employed in a first-round RT-PCR of the TCR CDR3. TCRdb used MiXCR to reprocess the multiplex PCR reads, holding one entry per CDR3 protein. The sample includes under 250,000 distinct CDR3 sequences, around 24% of them seen just once. Comments on this clonotype: Its antigen is unidentified.

The length of the CDR3 is 10 residues. Deletions cut 4 bases from V and 8 bases from J, with 5 bases between. Germline assignment: CDR1 MNHNS and CDR2 SASEGT. Study findings and constraints: Median prediction lead before ophthalmopathy onset was 6.5 months with the model.

This TCR was sampled from a woman aged 40 to 49 with Graves' ophthalmopathy. The V call is TRBV6-1, the J call TRBJ1-1; D is unresolved. The sample comprised blood. The CDR3 protein is CASSGREAFF. The CDR3 DNA follows: TGTGCCAGCAGTGGACGGGAAGCTTTCTTT.